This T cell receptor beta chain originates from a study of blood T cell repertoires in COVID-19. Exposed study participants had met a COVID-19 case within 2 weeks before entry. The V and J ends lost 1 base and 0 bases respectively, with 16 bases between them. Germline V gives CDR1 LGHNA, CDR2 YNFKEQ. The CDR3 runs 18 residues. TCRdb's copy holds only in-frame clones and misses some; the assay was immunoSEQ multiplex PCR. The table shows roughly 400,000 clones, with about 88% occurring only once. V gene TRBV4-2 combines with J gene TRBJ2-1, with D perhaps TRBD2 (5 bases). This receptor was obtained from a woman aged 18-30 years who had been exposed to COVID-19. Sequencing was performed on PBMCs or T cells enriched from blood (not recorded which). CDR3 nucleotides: TGTGCCAGCAGCCAAGGCCCGGTTAGCGTTAGCTCCTACAATGAGCAGTTCTTC. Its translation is CASSQGPVSVSSYNEQFF.